A selection of T cell receptor beta chains follows, all from one sample in a study of cytomegalovirus exposure and HLA in healthy donors. Sequencing used immunoSEQ multiplex PCR; TCRdb keeps in-frame clones, though not all of them. The sample comprises over 70,000 clones, less than 75% of which are singletons, and around 7.6% rests with the top ten. What was sequenced was PBMCs. These receptors were collected from a man aged 40-49 years in good health and CMV-seropositive. The CDR3 runs from the conserved cysteine through the conserved F or W. A D gene is named only where the DNA matches it firmly. The size entry is marked missing in some rows and otherwise reads once, few, many or a size class.

clone size: NA; CDR3 length: 15; D gene: NA; J gene: TRBJ2-5; V gene: TRBV5-4; CDR3 DNA: TGTGCCAGCAGCTCAAGGGGCAGAATCCAAGAGACCCAGTACTTC; CDR3 protein: CASSSRGRIQETQYF
clone size: NA; CDR3 length: 13; D gene: NA; J gene: TRBJ2-1; V gene: TRBV5-4; CDR3 DNA: TGTGCCAGCAGCCGCCAGGTATCCGGCGAGCAGTTCTTC; CDR3 protein: CASSRQVSGEQFF
clone size: NA; CDR3 length: 17; D gene: TRBD2; J gene: TRBJ2-2; V gene: TRBV9; CDR3 DNA: TGTGCCAGCACCCTTGTCGGGACTAGCGTTAACACCGGGGAGCTGTTTTTT; CDR3 protein: CASTLVGTSVNTGELFF
clone size: NA; CDR3 length: 13; D gene: NA; J gene: TRBJ1-5; V gene: TRBV30; CDR3 DNA: TGTGCCTGGAGTGGGGGGGGCAATCAGCCCCAGCATTTT; CDR3 protein: CAWSGGGNQPQHF
clone size: NA; CDR3 length: 15; D gene: TRBD1; J gene: TRBJ1-1; V gene: TRBV15; CDR3 DNA: TGTGCCACCAGCAGAGAAGGGACAGGGGGCACTGAAGCTTTCTTT; CDR3 protein: CATSREGTGGTEAFF
clone size: NA; CDR3 length: 16; D gene: TRBD2; J gene: TRBJ2-1; V gene: TRBV4-2; CDR3 DNA: TGTGCCAGCAGCCGGTCCAGCGGGGGGATATACAATGAGCAGTTCTTC; CDR3 protein: CASSRSSGGIYNEQFF
clone size: NA; CDR3 length: 14; D gene: TRBD2; J gene: TRBJ2-3; V gene: TRBV11-1; CDR3 DNA: TGTGCCAGCAGCTCCGGGGGGGCCGCAGATACGCAGTATTTT; CDR3 protein: CASSSGGAADTQYF
clone size: NA; CDR3 length: 13; D gene: TRBD1; J gene: TRBJ1-2; V gene: TRBV5-1; CDR3 DNA: TGCGCCAGCACGAGGGACAGGAGCTATGGCTACACCTTC; CDR3 protein: CASTRDRSYGYTF
clone size: NA; CDR3 length: 16; D gene: NA; J gene: TRBJ2-7; V gene: TRBV11-2; CDR3 DNA: TGTGCCAGCAGCTGGCGAGGCAGCAGAGTGTCGTACGAGCAGTACTTC; CDR3 protein: CASSWRGSRVSYEQYF
clone size: once; CDR3 length: 16; D gene: TRBD1; J gene: TRBJ1-1; V gene: TRBV6-5; CDR3 DNA: TGTGCCAGCAGTTATCGTACCGGGACAGGGGCCACTGAAGCTTTCTTT; CDR3 protein: CASSYRTGTGATEAFF
clone size: NA; CDR3 length: 15; D gene: NA; J gene: TRBJ1-5; V gene: TRBV10-3; CDR3 DNA: TGTGCCACCTCTCAGGGTGCGGCATGGGATCAGCCCCAGCATTTT; CDR3 protein: CATSQGAAWDQPQHF
clone size: NA; CDR3 length: 16; D gene: NA; J gene: TRBJ2-2; V gene: TRBV6-6; CDR3 DNA: TGTGCCAGCAGTTACTCGCACAGGACCGACACCGGGGAGCTGTTTTTT; CDR3 protein: CASSYSHRTDTGELFF
clone size: NA; CDR3 length: 15; D gene: TRBD2; J gene: TRBJ2-1; V gene: TRBV5-6; CDR3 DNA: TGTGCCAGCAGCCAGAGCGGGGAGGGCTACAATGAGCAGTTCTTC; CDR3 protein: CASSQSGEGYNEQFF
clone size: NA; CDR3 length: 14; D gene: TRBD1; J gene: TRBJ2-7; V gene: TRBV10-3; CDR3 DNA: TGTGCCATCAGTCGGGACAGGATCTCGAGCGAGCAGTACTTC; CDR3 protein: CAISRDRISSEQYF
clone size: NA; CDR3 length: 14; D gene: NA; J gene: TRBJ1-4; V gene: TRBV5-1; CDR3 DNA: TGCGCCAGCAGTCAGGGCCGGACTAATGAAAAACTGTTTTTT; CDR3 protein: CASSQGRTNEKLFF
clone size: NA; CDR3 length: 14; D gene: TRBD1; J gene: TRBJ2-7; V gene: TRBV28; CDR3 DNA: TGTGCCAGCTATGGGACAGTCAACTCCTACGAGCAGTACTTC; CDR3 protein: CASYGTVNSYEQYF
clone size: once; CDR3 length: 12; D gene: NA; J gene: TRBJ1-2; V gene: TRBV11-2; CDR3 DNA: TGTGCCAGCAGCTTAGACAGCTATGGCTACACCTTC; CDR3 protein: CASSLDSYGYTF
clone size: few; CDR3 length: 14; D gene: NA; J gene: TRBJ1-1; V gene: TRBV11-3; CDR3 DNA: TGTGCCAGCAGCCAGGACAGATTGTCTGCTGAAGCTTTCTTT; CDR3 protein: CASSQDRLSAEAFF
clone size: once; CDR3 length: 17; D gene: NA; J gene: TRBJ2-3; V gene: TRBV5-1; CDR3 DNA: TGCGCCAGCAGCTTGGGGGTTGGGGACACCCTCACAGATACGCAGTATTTT; CDR3 protein: CASSLGVGDTLTDTQYF
clone size: few; CDR3 length: 15; D gene: NA; J gene: TRBJ2-3; V gene: TRBV9; CDR3 DNA: TGTGCCAGCAGCCCAAGACTAGGCCGCACAGATACGCAGTATTTT; CDR3 protein: CASSPRLGRTDTQYF
clone size: NA; CDR3 length: 13; D gene: NA; J gene: TRBJ2-1; V gene: TRBV29-1; CDR3 DNA: TGCAGCGTTGATTTACAGGCATACAATGAGCAGTTCTTC; CDR3 protein: CSVDLQAYNEQFF
clone size: NA; CDR3 length: 13; D gene: NA; J gene: TRBJ1-5; V gene: TRBV6-1; CDR3 DNA: TGTGCCAGCAGTGTACAGAGGGATCAGCCCCAGCATTTT; CDR3 protein: CASSVQRDQPQHF
clone size: once; CDR3 length: 15; D gene: TRBD1; J gene: TRBJ2-5; V gene: TRBV7-8; CDR3 DNA: TGTGCCAGCAGTGTTCCGGGGACAGGGGAAGAGACCCAGTACTTC; CDR3 protein: CASSVPGTGEETQYF
clone size: few; CDR3 length: 15; D gene: NA; J gene: TRBJ1-5; V gene: TRBV7-2; CDR3 DNA: TGTGCCAGCAGCCTCACGGACAGCCAGTATCAGCCCCAGCATTTT; CDR3 protein: CASSLTDSQYQPQHF
clone size: NA; CDR3 length: 13; D gene: TRBD2; J gene: TRBJ2-7; V gene: TRBV29-1; CDR3 DNA: TGCAGCGTTGGGGCTAGCGGGAGTTACGAGCAGTACTTC; CDR3 protein: CSVGASGSYEQYF
clone size: NA; CDR3 length: 17; D gene: TRBD2; J gene: TRBJ2-5; V gene: TRBV4-2; CDR3 DNA: TGTGCCAGCAGCCCTGGGACAGCGGGAGGCTCTGGAGAGACCCAGTACTTC; CDR3 protein: CASSPGTAGGSGETQYF
clone size: NA; CDR3 length: 19; D gene: TRBD1; J gene: TRBJ2-1; V gene: TRBV7-9; CDR3 DNA: TGTGCCAGCGCTAACAGCGGGGGACGAGGGACAGGGGTCTACAATGAGCAGTTCTTC; CDR3 protein: CASANSGGRGTGVYNEQFF
clone size: NA; CDR3 length: 14; D gene: TRBD1; J gene: TRBJ2-5; V gene: TRBV5-4; CDR3 DNA: TGTGCCAGCAGCCCGGGACAGGAGCAAGAGACCCAGTACTTC; CDR3 protein: CASSPGQEQETQYF
clone size: medium-sized; CDR3 length: 15; D gene: NA; J gene: TRBJ1-4; V gene: TRBV6-1; CDR3 DNA: TGTGCCAGCAGTAATGGACAGACCCCTAATGAAAAACTGTTTTTT; CDR3 protein: CASSNGQTPNEKLFF
clone size: few; CDR3 length: 15; D gene: NA; J gene: TRBJ2-3; V gene: TRBV30; CDR3 DNA: TGTGCCTGGAGTGTACTGGGGAGACCCACAGATACGCAGTATTTT; CDR3 protein: CAWSVLGRPTDTQYF
clone size: once; CDR3 length: 14; D gene: NA; J gene: TRBJ1-1; V gene: TRBV6-5; CDR3 DNA: TGTGCCAGCAGCGCAGGGGTGGGTTGGGCTGAAGCTTTCTTT; CDR3 protein: CASSAGVGWAEAFF
clone size: NA; CDR3 length: 15; D gene: TRBD1; J gene: TRBJ1-2; V gene: TRBV27; CDR3 DNA: TGTGCCAGCGGTACCTCCGCACAGGGGGCAATTGGCTACACCTTC; CDR3 protein: CASGTSAQGAIGYTF
clone size: NA; CDR3 length: 16; D gene: NA; J gene: TRBJ1-3; V gene: TRBV5-8; CDR3 DNA: TGTGCCAGCAGCTACGGACAGTGGGCTCGAGAAAACACCATATATTTT; CDR3 protein: CASSYGQWARENTIYF
clone size: medium-sized; CDR3 length: 14; D gene: NA; J gene: TRBJ1-4; V gene: TRBV9; CDR3 DNA: TGTGCCAGCAGTCAAGGACAGACTACTGAAAAACTGTTTTTT; CDR3 protein: CASSQGQTTEKLFF
clone size: NA; CDR3 length: 15; D gene: NA; J gene: TRBJ1-5; V gene: TRBV4-1; CDR3 DNA: TGCGCCAGCAGCCAAGACCCAGGGCTAAATCAGCCCCAGCATTTT; CDR3 protein: CASSQDPGLNQPQHF
clone size: NA; CDR3 length: 14; D gene: NA; J gene: TRBJ2-6; V gene: TRBV5-1; CDR3 DNA: TGCGCCAGCAGCTTCGGAGATGGGGCCAACGTCCTGACTTTC; CDR3 protein: CASSFGDGANVLTF
clone size: once; CDR3 length: 13; D gene: NA; J gene: TRBJ2-5; V gene: TRBV18; CDR3 DNA: TGTGCCAGCTCACCACCGTCGTCAGAGACCCAGTACTTC; CDR3 protein: CASSPPSSETQYF
clone size: NA; CDR3 length: 16; D gene: TRBD1; J gene: TRBJ1-3; V gene: TRBV2; CDR3 DNA: TGTGCCAGCAGTGAATACAGGGGGCAATTTGGAAACACCATATATTTT; CDR3 protein: CASSEYRGQFGNTIYF
clone size: once; CDR3 length: 14; D gene: NA; J gene: TRBJ2-7; V gene: TRBV29-1; CDR3 DNA: TGCAGCGTTGGCGGAGGGGGCAACTCCTACGAGCAGTACTTC; CDR3 protein: CSVGGGGNSYEQYF
clone size: once; CDR3 length: 13; D gene: TRBD1; J gene: TRBJ1-5; V gene: TRBV5-1; CDR3 DNA: TGCGCCAGCAGCCTAACAGGGGTACAGCCCCAGCATTTT; CDR3 protein: CASSLTGVQPQHF
clone size: NA; CDR3 length: 13; D gene: NA; J gene: TRBJ1-4; V gene: TRBV7-2; CDR3 DNA: TGTGCCAGCAGCAGCCAGGGTTATGAAAAACTGTTTTTT; CDR3 protein: CASSSQGYEKLFF
clone size: NA; CDR3 length: 17; D gene: TRBD2; J gene: TRBJ2-7; V gene: TRBV28; CDR3 DNA: TGTGCCAGCAGTCAGGGGGGACTAGCGGGAGGACAATACGAGCAGTACTTC; CDR3 protein: CASSQGGLAGGQYEQYF
clone size: few; CDR3 length: 15; D gene: TRBD1; J gene: TRBJ2-1; V gene: TRBV29-1; CDR3 DNA: TGCAGCGTTGAAGTGGGGGACAGGGCATACAATGAGCAGTTCTTC; CDR3 protein: CSVEVGDRAYNEQFF
clone size: NA; CDR3 length: 12; D gene: NA; J gene: TRBJ1-1; V gene: TRBV7-2; CDR3 DNA: TGTGCCAGCAGCTTGGCGGACAACGGAGCTTTCTTT; CDR3 protein: CASSLADNGAFF
clone size: NA; CDR3 length: 12; D gene: NA; J gene: TRBJ2-2; V gene: TRBV5-6; CDR3 DNA: TGTGCCAGCAGCTTGTATAGTAGCGACGGATCCTTT; CDR3 protein: CASSLYSSDGSF
clone size: few; CDR3 length: 17; D gene: NA; J gene: TRBJ1-1; V gene: TRBV21-1; CDR3 DNA: TGTGCCAGCAGCAAAGGCCGGGGAGTAGGAATGAACACTGAAGCTTTCTTT; CDR3 protein: CASSKGRGVGMNTEAFF
clone size: NA; CDR3 length: 15; D gene: NA; J gene: TRBJ2-5; V gene: TRBV5-1; CDR3 DNA: TGCGCCAGCAGCTTGGCGGGCAGGGGCCAAGAGACCCAGTACTTC; CDR3 protein: CASSLAGRGQETQYF
clone size: NA; CDR3 length: 14; D gene: NA; J gene: TRBJ1-1; V gene: TRBV27; CDR3 DNA: TGTGCCAGCAGCCGTGGGGGGAAAGGGACTGAAGCTTTCTTT; CDR3 protein: CASSRGGKGTEAFF
clone size: once; CDR3 length: 15; D gene: TRBD1; J gene: TRBJ1-5; V gene: TRBV5-1; CDR3 DNA: TGCGCCAGCGGCTTAGGAACAGGGGGTTATCAGCCCCAGCATTTT; CDR3 protein: CASGLGTGGYQPQHF
clone size: NA; CDR3 length: 14; D gene: NA; J gene: TRBJ1-1; V gene: TRBV6-5; CDR3 DNA: TGTGCCAGCAGCCGCCGCGTCGGGAGAACTGAAGCTTTCTTT; CDR3 protein: CASSRRVGRTEAFF
clone size: NA; CDR3 length: 15; D gene: TRBD2; J gene: TRBJ2-3; V gene: TRBV7-2; CDR3 DNA: TGTGCCAGCAGCCCAGGGACTAGCGGCACAGATACGCAGTATTTT; CDR3 protein: CASSPGTSGTDTQYF
clone size: NA; CDR3 length: 15; D gene: NA; J gene: TRBJ2-3; V gene: TRBV10-3; CDR3 DNA: TGTGCCATCAGTGTTTCAAGCCTCGGGGTAGATACGCAGTATTTT; CDR3 protein: CAISVSSLGVDTQYF
clone size: NA; CDR3 length: 14; D gene: NA; J gene: TRBJ1-3; V gene: TRBV7-9; CDR3 DNA: TGTGCCAGCAGCTTAGAGAACAGGGGAAACACCATATATTTT; CDR3 protein: CASSLENRGNTIYF
clone size: NA; CDR3 length: 11; D gene: NA; J gene: TRBJ1-1; V gene: TRBV19; CDR3 DNA: TGTGCCAGTCAAGGGGGCACTGAAGCTTTCTTT; CDR3 protein: CASQGGTEAFF
clone size: NA; CDR3 length: 14; D gene: TRBD1; J gene: TRBJ1-4; V gene: TRBV7-9; CDR3 DNA: TGTGCCAGCAGCTGGACAGGACTAAATGAAAAACTGTTTTTT; CDR3 protein: CASSWTGLNEKLFF